The 22 T cell receptor beta chains reported below all come from one sample, sequenced in a study of blood T cell repertoires in COVID-19 (TCRdb year 2020). Libraries were prepared through the immunoSEQ multiplex PCR assay. The source is immuneACCESS, and TCRdb retained only in-frame sequences with V and J called. Part of the clones is not carried over; for the studies checked, unresolved V genes explain less than half of this, and the remainder is unexplained. The sample table shows roughly 140,000 clones, and 70% to 85% are seen once. The top ten clones comprise roughly 6.8% of the sample. The specimen sequenced was peripheral blood. The receptors originated from a woman in her forties or fifties in a cohort sampled during active or convalescent COVID-19.

This clone occurred a few times. This chain connects TRBV7-9 to TRBJ1-2, with D possibly being TRBD1 (6 bases). The CDR3 is 14 amino acids. V dropped 3 bases and J dropped 8 bases, with 16 bases sitting between them. Germline values: CDR1 SEHNR, CDR2 FQNEAQ (reference sequence). CDR3 DNA: TGTGCCAGCAGCTTGAACTTAGGGGGAAGCGGCTACACCTTC. Amino acid sequence: CASSLNLGGSGYTF.

The CDR3 here is CASSQVTQAGELFF. The CDR3, as DNA: TGCGCCAGCAGCCAAGTGACCCAGGCCGGGGAGCTGTTTTTT. V is TRBV4-3 and J is TRBJ2-2; D remains unclear. CDR3 size: 14 residues. V lost 1 base and J lost 6, with 9 bases in between. Germline CDR1 reads LGHNA; CDR2 reads YSLEER.

V usage is TRBV19 and J usage is TRBJ1-4; 10 bases are a match to TRBD1. CDR3 length equals 14 residues. The germline V gene has CDR1 LNHDA and CDR2 SQIVND (reference sequence). Trimming removed 7 bases from V and 8 bases from J; junction bases left unmatched: 7. This CDR3 reads CASTQGQGREKLFF. In DNA form, the CDR3 reads TGTGCCAGTACCCAGGGACAGGGGCGGGAAAAACTGTTTTTT.

This chain connects TRBV3-1 (or the pseudogene TRBV3-2) to TRBJ2-5; 8 bases agree with TRBD2. After removal of 0 bases from V and 5 bases from J, the junction contained 14 bases not matched to a gene. The CDR3 runs 18 residues. CDR1 and CDR2 (germline): LGHDT, YNNKEL (reference sequence). CDR3 in amino acids: CASSQDRGGTSARETQYF. CDR3 sequence (DNA): TGTGCCAGCAGCCAAGACCGAGGGGGGACTAGTGCCCGGGAGACCCAGTACTTC.

The chain joins TRBV12-5 to TRBJ1-2, with D possibly being TRBD1 (6 bases). The CDR3 covers 13 residues. CDR1 and CDR2 (germline): LGHNT, FRNRAP. V lost 3 bases and J 3 bases, leaving 8 bases between the germline ends. CDR3 in DNA: TGTGCTAGTGGTTTAGCAGGGGACTATGGCTACACCTTC. Translating gives CASGLAGDYGYTF.

The chain is built from TRBV6-1 and TRBJ2-7; tentative D call: TRBD2 (5 bases). CDR1 is MNHNS and CDR2 is SASEGT in the germline V gene. The ends were cut back, 4 bases at V and 0 bases at J, with 16 bases in the middle. The CDR3 is 16 amino acids. The CDR3 here is CASSANPDGLSYEQYF. The DNA of the CDR3 is TGTGCCAGCAGTGCAAACCCCGACGGACTCTCCTACGAGCAGTACTTC.

The genes are TRBV7-2 and TRBJ2-7, with 7 nucleotides matching TRBD1. Germline loops: CDR1 SGHTA, CDR2 FQGNSA. CDR3 length: 14 residues. With V trimmed by 5 bases and J by 2 bases, 6 bases remained unmatched. CDR3 nucleotide sequence: TGTGCCAGCAGCCCCGGGACAGTACCCTACGAGCAGTACTTC. Translating gives CASSPGTVPYEQYF.

The chain joins TRBV2 to TRBJ1-1, with TRBD1 matching 9 bases. The CDR3 is 12 residues long. The germline V gene encodes CDR1 SNHLY and CDR2 FYNNEI. The V and J ends lost 10 bases and 4 bases, in that order; junction bases with no gene match: 4. CDR3: CANHRGLTEAFF. CDR3 in DNA: TGTGCCAACCACAGGGGGCTCACTGAAGCTTTCTTT.

The genes are TRBV6-5 and TRBJ1-6; D is unresolved. The V gene lost 0 bases and the J gene lost 0 bases, with 6 bases spanning the gap. Germline V gives CDR1 MNHEY, CDR2 SVGAGI. This CDR3 spans 16 amino acids. The CDR3 loop is CASSYSRSSYNSPLHF. The CDR3 DNA follows: TGTGCCAGCAGTTACTCGAGGAGCTCCTATAATTCACCCCTCCACTTT.

This rearrangement joins TRBV7-2 to TRBJ1-5, with 7 bases identical to TRBD1. Germline-derived CDR1 and CDR2 are SGHTA and FQGNSA. The V gene end was trimmed by 5 bases and the J gene end by 4 bases; junction bases not matched to a gene: 2. CDR3 size: 13 residues. In DNA, the CDR3 is TGTGCCAGCAGCGCCAGGGGGAATCAGCCCCAGCATTTT. Translating it yields CASSARGNQPQHF.

Remarks on this clone: Its ends do not fully match the called genes, so a read error is possible. V is TRBV5-1 and J is TRBJ2-7, with 7 positions matching TRBD1. The germline CDR1 and CDR2 sequences are SGHRS and YFSETQ. The CDR3 spans 14 residues. The CDR3 DNA sequence: TGCGCCAGCAGCGGAGGACAGGCCTCCTCCGAGCAGTACTTC. It is translated as CASSGGQASSEQYF.

The chain has TRBV29-1 and TRBJ1-1; maybe TRBD1 (6 bases). Germline CDR1 is SQVTM and CDR2 is ANQGSEA. The V end was cut by 3 bases, the J end by 1 base, with 9 bases between. This CDR3 region has 13 residues. CDR3 loop: CSVERQENTEAFF. DNA for the CDR3: TGCAGCGTTGAGAGACAGGAGAACACTGAAGCTTTCTTT.

The chain has TRBV6-5 and TRBJ2-7, with D hard to call. V dropped 0 bases and J dropped 2 bases, with 11 bases sitting between them. Germline-derived CDR1 and CDR2 are MNHEY and SVGAGI. CDR3 size: 15 residues. The CDR3 spells CASSYSWAATYEQYF. The CDR3 coding sequence is TGTGCCAGCAGTTACTCTTGGGCCGCTACCTACGAGCAGTACTTC.

The chain employs TRBV19 and TRBJ2-1, with 7 bases matching TRBD1. Per the germline V gene, CDR1 is LNHDA and CDR2 is SQIVND (reference sequence). Trimming at V came to 4 bases and at J to 3 bases, leaving 6 bases not matched to a gene. The CDR3 consists of 15 residues. The chain's CDR3 is CASSTPGQHYNEQFF. The DNA of the CDR3 is TGTGCCAGTAGTACACCGGGACAGCACTACAATGAGCAGTTCTTC.

The chain joins TRBV19 to TRBJ2-2; TRBD1 matches 9 bases. The germline gives CDR1 LNHDA, CDR2 SQIVND (reference sequence). V trimming: 10 bases; J trimming: 5 bases; junction bases outside the gene matches: 14. The CDR3 is 16 amino acids. CDR3 amino acids: CANKGGQGQPTGELFF. The CDR3 DNA follows: TGTGCCAACAAAGGAGGACAGGGGCAACCTACCGGGGAGCTGTTTTTT.

The chain employs TRBV30 and TRBJ1-2; no clear D. There are 14 residues in the CDR3. V lost 4 bases and J lost 2, with 14 bases in between. Germline V gene data show CDR1 as GTSNPN and CDR2 as SVGIG (reference sequence). Written as DNA, the CDR3 is TGTGCCTGGACTTCGCGGTCCCACAACTATGGCTACACCTTC. It codes for CAWTSRSHNYGYTF.

This chain uses TRBV15 with TRBJ2-1, with 8 bases aligning to TRBD1. CDR3 length equals 16 residues. The ends lost 2 bases at V and 10 bases at J; junction bases unmatched: 13. Germline V gene data show CDR1 as LNHNV and CDR2 as YYDKDF (reference sequence). CDR3 sequence (DNA): TGTGCCACCAGCAGACCAAACCTTAACAGGGGGTCGGAGCAGTTCTTC. Encoded protein: CATSRPNLNRGSEQFF.

The chain couples TRBV11-2 to TRBJ2-7; 11 positions match TRBD2. The CDR3 extends over 17 amino acids. The V gene's germline CDR1 is SGHAT and CDR2 FQNNGV. V lost 5 bases to trimming and J lost 0 bases; unmatched junction nucleotides: 9. CDR3 in DNA: TGTGCCAGCAGCGGCGGACTAGCGGGCTATAGCTCCTACGAGCAGTACTTC. Protein: CASSGGLAGYSSYEQYF.

The chain uses TRBV10-1 and TRBJ2-5, with D uncertain. The CDR3 sequence is 14 residues long. Per the germline V gene, CDR1 is WNHNN and CDR2 is SYGVQD (reference sequence). Trimming took 0 bases from V and 4 from J, leaving 9 bases between them. This CDR3 is CASSESQVGETQYF. In DNA, the CDR3 is TGCGCCAGCAGTGAGTCGCAGGTTGGAGAGACCCAGTACTTC.

The chain couples TRBV5-4 to TRBJ2-3, with 13 bases identical to TRBD2. The CDR3 covers 16 residues. The germline gives CDR1 SGHNT, CDR2 YYREEE (reference sequence). V lost 4 bases, J lost 2 bases, and 4 bases stayed unmatched. The CDR3: CASSLGLAGDTDTQYF. CDR3 DNA sequence: TGTGCCAGCAGCCTAGGACTAGCGGGGGACACAGATACGCAGTATTTT.

CDR3 amino acids: CASSRLNEKLFF. CDR3 sequence (DNA): TGTGCCAGCAGCCGACTTAATGAAAAACTGTTTTTT. The chain links TRBV5-6 to TRBJ1-4; D ambiguous. V gave up 4 bases and J gave up 4 bases, with 5 bases separating them. Germline V gene sequence: CDR1 SGHDT, CDR2 YYEEEE. CDR3 size: 12 residues.

The chain uses TRBV7-3 and TRBJ2-5; 7 bases line up with TRBD1. The V segment lost 2 bases and the J segment 4 bases; nucleotides outside the gene matches: 7. CDR3 length: 15 residues. The germline gives CDR1 SGHTA, CDR2 FQGTGA. CDR3 loop: CASSLGAGGRETQYF. CDR3 nucleotides: TGTGCCAGCAGCTTAGGTGCAGGGGGAAGAGAGACCCAGTACTTC.